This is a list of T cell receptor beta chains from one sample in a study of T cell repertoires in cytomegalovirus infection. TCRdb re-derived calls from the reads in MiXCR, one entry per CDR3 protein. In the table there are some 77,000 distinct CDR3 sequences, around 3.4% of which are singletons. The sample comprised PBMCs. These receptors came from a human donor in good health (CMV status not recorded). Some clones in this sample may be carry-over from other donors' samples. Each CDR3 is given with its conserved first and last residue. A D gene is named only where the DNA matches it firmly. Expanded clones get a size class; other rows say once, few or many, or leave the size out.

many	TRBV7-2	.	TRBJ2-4	CASSSLSEAVPYF
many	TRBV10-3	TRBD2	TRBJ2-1	CAISEFPGGTPPIIF
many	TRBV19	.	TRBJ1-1	CASSYRGTEAFF
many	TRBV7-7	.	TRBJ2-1	CASSLGGGGREQFF
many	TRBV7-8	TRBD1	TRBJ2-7	CASSLAGKGAYEQYF
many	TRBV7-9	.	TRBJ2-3	CASSVGGLDTQYF
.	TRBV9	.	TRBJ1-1	CATRVQPEALF
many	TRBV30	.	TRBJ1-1	CAWSGPPSEAFF
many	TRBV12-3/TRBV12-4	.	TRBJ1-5	CASSLALAINQPQHF
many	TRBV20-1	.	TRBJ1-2	CSASPGRNYGYTF
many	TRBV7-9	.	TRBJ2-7	CASSFGPGGEQYF
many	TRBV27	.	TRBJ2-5	CASSSRFTGSGETQYF
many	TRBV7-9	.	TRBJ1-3	CASSQFSGNTIYF
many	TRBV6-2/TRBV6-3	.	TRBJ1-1	CASSYRGGAFF
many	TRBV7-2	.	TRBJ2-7	CASSLRVGTYEQYF
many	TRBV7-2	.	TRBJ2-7	CASSLLRFGYEQYF
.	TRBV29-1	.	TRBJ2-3	CSVTVSGPRPETQYF
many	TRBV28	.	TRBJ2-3	CASSLGGVMDTQYF
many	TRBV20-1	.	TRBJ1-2	CSAQGAREGGYTF
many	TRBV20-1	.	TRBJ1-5	CSANIGGAGNQPQHF
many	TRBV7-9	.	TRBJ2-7	CASSTGTPPYEQYF
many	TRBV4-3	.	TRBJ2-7	CASSQDTARGNYEQYF
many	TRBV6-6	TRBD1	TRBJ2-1	CASSYLSINRGQGNEQFF
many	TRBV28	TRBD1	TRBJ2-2	CASNPRDSFLANTGELFF
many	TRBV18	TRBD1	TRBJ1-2	CATRTGGEAYGYTF
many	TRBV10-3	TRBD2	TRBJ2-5	CAIIGTSAGETQYF
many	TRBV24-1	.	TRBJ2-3	CATRTLLYTDTQYF
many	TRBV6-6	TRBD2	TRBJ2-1	CASSYGLAGGLGFF
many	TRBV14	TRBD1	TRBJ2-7	CASSAGTGGPEQYF
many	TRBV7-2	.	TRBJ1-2	CASSSRGASYGYTF
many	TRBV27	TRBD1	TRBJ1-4	CASSFRGRYEKLFF
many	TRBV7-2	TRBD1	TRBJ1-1	CASSLQTGGNTEAFF
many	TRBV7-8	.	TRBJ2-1	CASTHLVGNEQFF
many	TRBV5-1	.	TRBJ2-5	CASSMPRGYQETQYF
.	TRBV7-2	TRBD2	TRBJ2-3	CASSLDRTRGGTYTPYF
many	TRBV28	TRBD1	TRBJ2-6	CASSPGTDLSGANVLTF
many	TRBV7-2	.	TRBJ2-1	CASSFSNGKQFF
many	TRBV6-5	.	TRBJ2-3	CASSYGQSTDTQYF